One sample yielded the 25 T cell receptor beta chains listed below, sequenced in a study of response to subunit inactivated influenza vaccine. TCRdb re-analysed the RT-PCR reads in MiXCR, keeping a single row per CDR3 protein. The table includes about 540,000 distinct CDR3 sequences, 14% detected once. The input for sequencing was PBMCs from blood, taken about 13 days after vaccination. The origin of the receptors is a man aged 50-60 years who received an inactivated influenza vaccine.

In its sample, this clonotype was seen a few times. The CDR3 region has the DNA TGTGCCAGTAGTATAGTGTCTCCTCAGCCCCAGCATTTT. Translation: CASSIVSPQPQHF. The chain combines TRBV19 with TRBJ1-5; D ambiguous. CDR1 and CDR2 (germline): LNHDA, SQIVND (reference sequence). The length of the CDR3 is 13 residues. Trimming pared 1 base from V and 6 bases from J, leaving 7 bases between.

In this sample, this clonotype turned up a few times. This chain joins TRBV12-3 or TRBV12-4 and TRBJ2-1, with TRBD2 matching over 8 bases. This CDR3 is built from 15 residues. V lost 3 bases and J lost 5; bases outside the gene matches: 6. The CDR3 DNA is TGTGCCAGCAGTTTCCCCCGGCGGGGGGACAATGAGCAGTTCTTC. Translated: CASSFPRRGDNEQFF.

The CDR3 region is CASSSTGVSYEQYF. CDR3 in DNA: TGTGCCAGCAGCTCGACAGGGGTGTCCTACGAGCAGTACTTC. The gene calls are TRBV12-3 or TRBV12-4 and TRBJ2-7; 8 nucleotides line up with TRBD1. CDR3 length: 14 amino acids. The trim removed 6 bases at V and 1 base at J, leaving 5 bases unmatched.

This clonotype was counted only a few times. The chain links TRBV10-2 to TRBJ2-3; 10 positions agree with TRBD1. V was clipped by 5 bases and J by 4 bases; unmatched bases: 9. The CDR3 totals 16 residues. Germline-derived CDR1 and CDR2 are WSHSY and SAAADI. CDR3 DNA: TGCGCCAGCAGTAGTGCTCCGGGACAGGGGTCAGATACGCAGTATTTT. The encoded protein is CASSSAPGQGSDTQYF.

This clonotype was found a few times. The V call is TRBV14, the J call TRBJ1-2; D is possibly TRBD1 (5 bases). V lost 0 bases and J lost 6, with 11 bases in between. The CDR3 runs to 14 residues. From germline, CDR1 is SGHDN and CDR2 FVKESK. In DNA form, the CDR3 reads TGTGCCAGCAGCCAAGATTTTGGCAGGGATGGCTACACCTTC. Translating gives CASSQDFGRDGYTF.

This clonotype was seen a few times. The chain combines TRBV10-3 with TRBJ1-3, with unresolved D. V was shortened by 2 bases and J by 0 bases, with 11 bases between the two germline ends. The CDR3 loop spans 16 amino acids. Germline V CDR1 and CDR2: ENHRY, SYGVKD. The CDR3 DNA reads as TGTGCCATCAGTGAGGGTACAGATCTCTCTGGAAACACCATATATTTT. It specifies CAISEGTDLSGNTIYF.

This clonotype appeared a few times. V gene TRBV24-1 combines with J gene TRBJ2-1, with D uncertain. Germline V gives CDR1 KGHDR, CDR2 SFDVKD. The CDR3 consists of 16 residues. V dropped 3 bases and J dropped 8 bases, with 19 bases sitting between them. DNA of the CDR3: TGTGCCACCAGTGATCATTCGACCACTATGTTCCATGAGCAGTTCTTC. Residues: CATSDHSTTMFHEQFF.

This clonotype was detected only a few times. V and J are TRBV4-1 and TRBJ2-2; tentatively, D is TRBD1 (6 bases). The CDR3 has 16 residues. Trimming removed 0 bases from V and 5 bases from J, with 13 bases in between. Germline CDR1 is MGHRA and CDR2 is YSYEKL. The CDR3 here is CASSQDDRQWTGELFF. In DNA, the CDR3 is TGCGCCAGCAGCCAAGATGACAGGCAGTGGACCGGGGAGCTGTTTTTT.

The chain employs TRBV6-2 or TRBV6-3 and TRBJ2-1, with a possible D match to TRBD2 (6 bases). The V gene's germline CDR1 is MNHEY and CDR2 SVGEGT. The CDR3 totals 19 residues. V shed 4 bases and J shed 7 bases, with 29 bases lying between them. The CDR3 nucleotides are TGTGCCAGCAGTTTGGAGGGGCCTATCCGGTCGCCCCGTAAAAATGAGCAGTTCTTC. Translation gives CASSLEGPIRSPRKNEQFF.

This clonotype was detected a few times. The rearrangement links TRBV10-3 to TRBJ1-2, with 8 bases identical to TRBD1. CDR3 length equals 12 residues. Germline CDR1 is ENHRY and CDR2 is SYGVKD. Trimming removed 4 bases from V and 6 bases from J; junction bases left unmatched: 1. The DNA of the CDR3 is TGTGCCATCAGTGTGACAGGGGATGGCTACACCTTC. The encoded protein is CAISVTGDGYTF.

This rearrangement joins TRBV5-4 to TRBJ2-7; TRBD1 aligns across 7 bases. The J segment lost 0 bases and the V segment lost 4 bases, leaving 7 bases of the junction unmatched. The CDR3 runs 15 residues. Germline CDR1 SGHNT, CDR2 YYREEE (reference sequence). CDR3: CASSRDSHVSYEQYF. CDR3 bases: TGTGCCAGCAGCAGGGACAGCCACGTCTCCTACGAGCAGTACTTC.

V usage is TRBV30 and J usage is TRBJ2-2; no reliable D call. Germline-derived CDR1 and CDR2 are GTSNPN and SVGIG (reference sequence). Trimming left V 3 bases short and J 3 bases short, with 14 bases between. CDR3 length: 15 amino acids. CDR3 amino acids: CAWSPRSRDTGELFF. The DNA of the CDR3 is TGTGCCTGGAGCCCACGGAGTAGGGACACCGGGGAGCTGTTTTTT. Drawing the rest from reference TRBV30 and TRBJ2-2, the complete variable domain is SQTIHQWPATLVQPVGSPLSLECTVEGTSNPNLYWYRQAAGRGLQLLFYSVGIGQISSEVPQNLSASRPQDRQFILSSKKLLLSDSGFYLCAWSPRSRDTGELFFGEGSRLTVL.

The genes are TRBV2 and TRBJ2-3; 8 positions match TRBD2. The J segment lost 0 bases and the V segment lost 8 bases, leaving 7 bases of the junction unmatched. This CDR3 comprises 15 residues. Germline loops: CDR1 SNHLY, CDR2 FYNNEI. CDR3 region: CASRLSGGSTDTQYF. CDR3 sequence (DNA): TGTGCCAGCCGACTCAGCGGGGGTAGCACAGATACGCAGTATTTT.

This clonotype was seen a few times. The rearrangement joins TRBV5-1 to TRBJ2-5; D remains unclear. CDR3 size: 13 residues. V was pared by 4 bases and J by 2 bases, with 9 bases between. Per the germline V gene, CDR1 is SGHRS and CDR2 is YFSETQ. CDR3 nucleotide sequence: TGCGCCAGCAGCAAAGACCAACAAGAGACCCAGTACTTC. Residues: CASSKDQQETQYF.

This clonotype was picked up a small number of times. V is TRBV6-2 or TRBV6-3 and J is TRBJ1-5, with unresolved D. Germline-derived CDR1 and CDR2 are MNHEY and SVGEGT. This CDR3 has 15 amino acids. With 5 bases removed from V and 0 bases from J, the gap between germline ends came to 11 bases. The CDR3 spells CASSGRMYSNQPQHF. Here the CDR3 DNA reads TGTGCCAGCAGTGGACGGATGTATAGCAATCAGCCCCAGCATTTT.

The chain combines TRBV10-3 with TRBJ2-3; a possible D gene is TRBD1 (6 bases). The CDR3 extends over 12 amino acids. V lost 9 bases and J 2 bases, leaving 9 bases between the germline ends. Germline CDR1 ENHRY, CDR2 SYGVKD. In DNA, the CDR3 is TGTGCCATTCGACAGGCCACAGATACGCAGTATTTT. Its translation: CAIRQATDTQYF.

CDR3 in amino acids: CASSLGLHYEQYF. The CDR3 DNA sequence: TGTGCCAGCAGTTTGGGACTGCACTACGAGCAGTACTTC. The V call is TRBV12-3 or TRBV12-4, the J call TRBJ2-7, with a tentative D call TRBD2 (6 bases). This CDR3 region has 13 residues. V was shortened by 3 bases and J by 3 bases, with 9 bases between the two germline ends.

The chain carries TRBV19 and TRBJ1-5, with D unresolved. CDR1 LNHDA and CDR2 SQIVND come from the germline V gene (reference sequence). CDR3 length: 12 amino acids. Trimming took off 6 bases at V and 5 bases at J, with 8 bases between the two ends. In DNA form, the CDR3 reads TGTGCCAGTAGCCCTCTTTATCAGCCCCAGCATTTT. It codes for CASSPLYQPQHF.

The table lists this clonotype with many counts. The chain links TRBV30 to TRBJ2-7; possible D gene TRBD1, 5 bases. The V gene lost 2 bases and the J gene lost 2 bases, with 13 bases spanning the gap. Germline values: CDR1 GTSNPN, CDR2 SVGIG (reference sequence). The CDR3 totals 14 residues. CDR3 region: CAWSPWTPTYEQYF. Written as DNA, the CDR3 is TGTGCCTGGAGTCCCTGGACACCAACCTACGAGCAGTACTTC.

The V gene is TRBV20-1, the J gene TRBJ2-1; D may be TRBD1 or TRBD2 (5 bases each). V gave up 6 bases and J gave up 10 bases, with 16 bases separating them. CDR1 and CDR2 from the germline V gene are DFQATT and SNEGSKA (reference sequence). The CDR3 has 12 amino acids. CDR3 residues: CSARDLRSEQFF. CDR3 coding DNA: TGCAGTGCCCGGGACCTCCGATCGGAGCAGTTCTTC.

This clonotype was seen only a few times. This chain connects TRBV4-1 to TRBJ1-1; D call uncertain. The CDR3 length is 14 residues. V shed 4 bases and J shed 4 bases, with 13 bases lying between them. CDR1 and CDR2 from the germline V gene are MGHRA and YSYEKL. CDR3 sequence reads: CASSRTGSFTEAFF. The CDR3 coding sequence is TGCGCCAGCAGCCGAACCGGGTCCTTCACTGAAGCTTTCTTT.

The J gene is TRBJ2-7, the V gene TRBV12-3 or TRBV12-4; 8 positions match TRBD2. Losses at the gene ends were 5 bases for V and 5 bases for J; bases not matched to a gene: 14. The length of the CDR3 is 16 residues. CDR3 sequence: CASSAGLVSPFDEQYF. CDR3 in DNA: TGTGCCAGCAGTGCGGGACTAGTAAGCCCATTCGACGAGCAGTACTTC.

This clonotype was observed a few times. The chain links TRBV11-2 to TRBJ2-4; D ambiguous. This CDR3 is built from 15 residues. Germline V lookup: CDR1 SGHAT, CDR2 FQNNGV. V gave up 5 bases and J gave up 2 bases, with 13 bases separating them. The CDR3 sequence is CASSPGAGPKNIQYF. The CDR3 DNA follows: TGTGCCAGCAGCCCCGGAGCAGGTCCCAAAAACATTCAGTACTTC.

This clonotype was counted between two and nine times. This chain uses TRBV4-2 with TRBJ2-5; perhaps TRBD2 as D (6 bases). CDR3 length equals 16 residues. CDR1 is LGHNA, CDR2 YNFKEQ, per germline. V was trimmed by 1 base and J by 2 bases, leaving 14 bases between them. CDR3 coding DNA: TGTGCCAGCAGCCAAGGCGGCCTAGCGTTACAAGAGACCCAGTACTTC. Its protein is CASSQGGLALQETQYF.

This clonotype was counted between two and nine times. This chain joins TRBV7-9 and TRBJ2-5, with 8 bases matching TRBD1. The CDR3 length is 14 residues. Looked up from germline, CDR1 is SEHNR and CDR2 is FQNEAQ (reference sequence). V dropped 3 bases and J dropped 4; count of bases not matched to a gene: 4. The CDR3 sequence is CASSFGGQGETQYF. CDR3 nucleotide sequence: TGTGCCAGCAGCTTCGGAGGACAGGGAGAGACCCAGTACTTC.